Listed below are T cell receptor beta chains from one sample, sequenced in a study of T-cell memory formation after mild COVID-19. TCRdb independently ran MiXCR on the 5' RACE reads; one entry per CDR3 protein. The profile shows 200,000 or so distinct CDR3 sequences, 15% to 20% of them singletons. Specimen: PBMCs or a T cell subset sorted from them (not recorded which). The receptors come from an adult woman who had mild COVID-19 (a few samples of this study predate the infection). Cell type and time point are not known. CDR3s include the opening cysteine and the closing phenylalanine or tryptophan.

j_call | v_call | cdr3_aa
TRBJ1-2 | TRBV12-3/TRBV12-4 | CASSPGVGGYTF
TRBJ2-3 | TRBV4-3 | CASSPSRTADTQYF
TRBJ2-5 | TRBV6-6 | CASRKISGGENRETQYF
TRBJ2-1 | TRBV5-1 | CASSLGHRDAKYEQFF
TRBJ1-2 | TRBV7-2 | CASSLAGQPGGYTF
TRBJ2-7 | TRBV4-3 | CASSQDLGSKGQYF
TRBJ2-1 | TRBV10-3 | CATCPGAKAWDEQFF
TRBJ2-3 | TRBV20-1 | CSASPLDRDTQYF
TRBJ2-5 | TRBV20-1 | CSASLTSGGSGTQYF
TRBJ2-5 | TRBV7-2 | CASSLGWGEGQETQYF
TRBJ1-1 | TRBV5-1 | CASSPRPTAVNTEAFF
TRBJ2-6 | TRBV7-8 | CASSYTRGANVLTF
TRBJ2-3 | TRBV4-2 | CASSLTRADTQYF
TRBJ2-3 | TRBV10-3 | CAISEETTSADTQYF
TRBJ2-7 | TRBV5-1 | CASSHAGEYEQYF
TRBJ2-3 | TRBV30 | CACRGLTDTQYF
TRBJ2-7 | TRBV20-1 | CSATRPQDTYEQYF
TRBJ2-3 | TRBV12-3/TRBV12-4 | CASSALGQSTDTQYF
TRBJ1-5 | TRBV12-3/TRBV12-4 | CASTLRGGRNQPQHF
TRBJ2-2 | TRBV7-2 | CASSFRGDAGELFF
TRBJ1-1 | TRBV29-1 | CSGGGQSNTEAFF
TRBJ2-5 | TRBV5-1 | CASSLDGTTEETQYF
TRBJ2-1 | TRBV5-1 | CASSVRDSSYNEQFF
TRBJ1-2 | TRBV5-1 | CASSYRGGYGYTF
TRBJ2-4 | TRBV24-1 | CATGTSLGGAKNIQYF
TRBJ2-7 | TRBV7-9 | CASGSFKEGYEQYF
TRBJ2-1 | TRBV7-8 | CASSLVHRSSGSYEQFF
TRBJ2-2 | TRBV12-3/TRBV12-4 | CASSSLAGVLGEMFF
TRBJ1-5 | TRBV19 | CASRTDRASNQPQHF
TRBJ2-5 | TRBV30 | CAWVGQETQYF
TRBJ1-1 | TRBV5-1 | CASSQQGGNTEAFF
TRBJ2-7 | TRBV9 | CASSRSGGLTPSYF
TRBJ2-1 | TRBV29-1 | CSVERDRTYEQFF
TRBJ2-7 | TRBV7-9 | CASTTGGRAYEQYF
TRBJ2-7 | TRBV12-3/TRBV12-4 | CASSPLRWGTVSYEQYF
TRBJ2-1 | TRBV10-3 | CAISDRDYNEQFF
TRBJ2-3 | TRBV20-1 | CSATHRGGNTDTQYF
TRBJ1-2 | TRBV14 | CASSQANYGYTF
TRBJ1-1 | TRBV7-8 | CASSLARNTEAFF
TRBJ2-1 | TRBV10-3 | CAISSQGDRDYNEQFF
TRBJ1-2 | TRBV5-1 | CASSLTYLSYGYTF
TRBJ2-3 | TRBV30 | CAWSLGGTTADTQYF
TRBJ2-7 | TRBV27 | CASSPGDSPYEQYF
TRBJ2-7 | TRBV6-5 | CASSYYGTGVLYF
TRBJ2-1 | TRBV4-1 | CASADYISSYNEQFF
TRBJ2-7 | TRBV12-3/TRBV12-4 | CASGHGGASYEQYF
TRBJ1-1 | TRBV7-8 | CASSRNDGRLTEAFF
TRBJ1-2 | TRBV5-1 | CASSNSGQAYGYTF